This TCR beta chain originates from a study of T cells in Graves' hyperthyroidism and ophthalmopathy. TCR beta CDR3 region amplification was performed from RNA transcripts. First-round RT-PCR targeting the TCR CDR3 was performed with the HTBI primer set. MiXCR, applied by TCRdb to the multiplex PCR reads, yields one record per CDR3 protein. The sample consists of fewer than 550,000 distinct CDR3 sequences, around 24% of them appearing once. PBMCs were collected from a 10 ml volume of fresh peripheral blood. This CDR3 has 14 amino acids. V trimming: 5 bases; J trimming: 3 bases; junction bases outside the gene matches: 4. Germline CDR1 reads SGHVS; CDR2 reads FQNEAQ.

The chain couples TRBV7-8 to TRBJ2-7, with 10 bases lining up with TRBD1. The TCR was taken from a woman under 40 with Graves' ophthalmopathy. Sequences were obtained from blood. CDR3 sequence: CASSGDRGIYEQYF. The CDR3 region has the DNA TGTGCCAGCAGCGGGGACAGGGGAATCTACGAGCAGTACTTC.